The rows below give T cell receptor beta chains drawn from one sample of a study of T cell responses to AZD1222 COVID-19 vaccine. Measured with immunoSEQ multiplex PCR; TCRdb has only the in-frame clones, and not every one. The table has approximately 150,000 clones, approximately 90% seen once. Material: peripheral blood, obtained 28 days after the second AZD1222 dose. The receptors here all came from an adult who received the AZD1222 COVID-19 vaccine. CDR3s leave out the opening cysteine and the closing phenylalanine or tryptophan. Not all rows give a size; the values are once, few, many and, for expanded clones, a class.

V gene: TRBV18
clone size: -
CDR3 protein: ASSPPALGETQY

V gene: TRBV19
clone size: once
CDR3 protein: ASSIGRPYGYT

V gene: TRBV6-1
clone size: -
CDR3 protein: ASSDPGKFTEAF

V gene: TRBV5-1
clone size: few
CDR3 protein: ASSGRTVVAQETQY

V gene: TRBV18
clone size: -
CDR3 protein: ASSPGDRWDTDTQY

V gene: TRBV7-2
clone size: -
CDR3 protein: ASSLRGDTLRETPYEQY

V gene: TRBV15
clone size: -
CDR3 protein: ATSRARTEKLF

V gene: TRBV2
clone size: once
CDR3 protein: ASSNLVNEKLF

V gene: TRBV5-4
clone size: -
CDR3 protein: ASSLVGQGGTEAF

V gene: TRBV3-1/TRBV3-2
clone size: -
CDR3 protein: ASSQNPGQGILPKLF